Listed below are T cell receptor beta chains from one sample, sequenced in a study of T cells in tumors and immune-related adverse events. TCRdb's table, derived via immunoSEQ multiplex PCR, lists solely in-frame clones and lacks some. The table lists some 10,000 clones, roughly 92% of them singletons, with around 1.6% in the top ten. The specimen was lymph node tissue, collected from a patient treated with anti-PD-1 therapy. The receptors shown here come from a female donor with metastatic renal cell carcinoma. Both conserved end residues are part of each CDR3. The D gene is left open where the match is weak. Clone size is shown for a subset of rows, as once, few, many or a class of expanded clone.

cdr3_nt | cdr3_aa | clone_size | j_call | d_call | v_call
TGTGCCAGCTCCGGGACTAGCGTAGACAATGAGCAGTTCTTC | CASSGTSVDNEQFF | once | TRBJ2-1 | TRBD2 | TRBV18
TGTGCCAGCAGTGGGCAGCGGGTCTCCTACAATGAGCAGTTCTTC | CASSGQRVSYNEQFF | . | TRBJ2-1 | . | TRBV7-8
TGTGCCATCCAATTCACAGGGTTTGACACTGAAGCTTTCTTT | CAIQFTGFDTEAFF | . | TRBJ1-1 | . | TRBV2
TGTGCCAGCAGCTTGGGGACTAGCGGAACCAATGAGCAGTTCTTC | CASSLGTSGTNEQFF | . | TRBJ2-1 | TRBD2 | TRBV11-3
TGTGCCAGCAGTTCCAGACAGCCTCAAGAGACCCAGTACTTC | CASSSRQPQETQYF | . | TRBJ2-5 | . | TRBV2
TGCAGTGCTAGGCGGACGGGTGGCTACACCTTC | CSARRTGGYTF | . | TRBJ1-2 | . | TRBV20-1
TGTGCCAGTCGAAAAGGGGGAGACAGGGGGCATTTAGGTACCGGGGAGCTGTTTTTT | CASRKGGDRGHLGTGELFF | . | TRBJ2-2 | TRBD1 | TRBV19
TGTGCCAGCAGCTTTCGGGGGACAGGTGATGGAAACACCATATATTTT | CASSFRGTGDGNTIYF | . | TRBJ1-3 | TRBD1 | TRBV11-2
TGTGCCAGCAGTGAGGAGCACAACAGGGGCACAGATACGCAGTATTTT | CASSEEHNRGTDTQYF | . | TRBJ2-3 | . | TRBV6-4
TGTGCCAGCAGCTCCAGCGAGCGGGGGGGCCTCGACGAGCAGTACTTC | CASSSSERGGLDEQYF | . | TRBJ2-7 | TRBD2 | TRBV11-2
TGTGCCAGCAGCTTTACCAGGGCCCATGAGCAGTTCTTC | CASSFTRAHEQFF | . | TRBJ2-1 | . | TRBV13
TGTGCCAGTAGTATCTCTTGGATAGGGGAAAAACTGTTTTTT | CASSISWIGEKLFF | few | TRBJ1-4 | . | TRBV19
TGTGCCAGCAGCGTAGGACAGGGACCGAGCACAGATACGCAGTATTTT | CASSVGQGPSTDTQYF | . | TRBJ2-3 | TRBD1 | TRBV5-4
TGTGCCAGCAGCTCCGGACACCTGTATGGCTACACCTTC | CASSSGHLYGYTF | . | TRBJ1-2 | . | TRBV7-6
TGTGCCAGCAGCTTACGGAACACCTACAATGAGCAGTTCTTC | CASSLRNTYNEQFF | . | TRBJ2-1 | . | TRBV7-8
TGTGCCAGCAGCGACCCGGGGGGGACGAACACCGGGGAGCTGTTTTTT | CASSDPGGTNTGELFF | . | TRBJ2-2 | TRBD2 | TRBV7-9
TGTGCCAGCAGCTCCACTCCAGGGGGCTTTGGCTACACCTTC | CASSSTPGGFGYTF | . | TRBJ1-2 | TRBD1 | TRBV7-2
TGCGCCAGCAGCCCTGGACAGGCTCCTAACTATGGCTACACCTTC | CASSPGQAPNYGYTF | . | TRBJ1-2 | TRBD1 | TRBV5-1
TGTGCCAGCAGCTTAACTCGACAGGAAGAAGCTTTCTTT | CASSLTRQEEAFF | few | TRBJ1-1 | . | TRBV11-2
TGTGCCAGTAGTATAGGGGCGGGAGGGCCTTCCTACGAGCAGTACTTC | CASSIGAGGPSYEQYF | . | TRBJ2-7 | TRBD2 | TRBV19
TGTGCCAGCAGTCAGGGACTAGCGGGAGAGGTCGCCTACGAGCAGTACTTC | CASSQGLAGEVAYEQYF | . | TRBJ2-7 | TRBD2 | TRBV11-3
TGTGCCAGCAGCCTTCGGGAGATTCAAGAGACCCAGTACTTC | CASSLREIQETQYF | . | TRBJ2-5 | . | TRBV28
TGTGCCAGAAGCTGGAGGAGGGGGACAGGGAATGGCTACACCTTC | CARSWRRGTGNGYTF | . | TRBJ1-2 | TRBD1 | TRBV5-3
TGTGCCAGCACTAAGCCTAACTCCTACGAGCAGTACTTC | CASTKPNSYEQYF | . | TRBJ2-7 | . | TRBV5-4
TGTGCCAGCTCACCGACAGGTAGACAAGAGACCCAGTACTTC | CASSPTGRQETQYF | . | TRBJ2-5 | . | TRBV18
TGTGCCAGCAGTTGGGCCCCAGATACGCAGTATTTT | CASSWAPDTQYF | . | TRBJ2-3 | . | TRBV28
TGTGCCAGCAGCTTAGGAGGGGACCCCTACGAGCAGTACTTC | CASSLGGDPYEQYF | . | TRBJ2-7 | . | TRBV11-2
TGCGCCAGCAGCCACCGGGACAGACTTTTATACGAGCAGTACTTC | CASSHRDRLLYEQYF | . | TRBJ2-7 | TRBD1 | TRBV23-1
TGCGCCAGCAGCTTGGCCGGGACTAGCGGGCAAGAGACCCAGTACTTC | CASSLAGTSGQETQYF | . | TRBJ2-5 | TRBD2 | TRBV5-1
TGCGCCAGCAGCTCCCCCTCACAGGGATTAAAGGCTTTCTTT | CASSSPSQGLKAFF | . | TRBJ1-1 | . | TRBV5-1
TGTGCCAGCAGTGAATATCGGGACAGATACAATGAGCAGTTCTTC | CASSEYRDRYNEQFF | once | TRBJ2-1 | TRBD1 | TRBV6-1
TGTGCCAGCAGCCGTCAGGGTAATGCTGAGCAGTTCTTC | CASSRQGNAEQFF | . | TRBJ2-1 | . | TRBV5-4
TGCGCCAGCAGCGACCAAAGCGGGGGTCCCTACGAGCAGTACTTC | CASSDQSGGPYEQYF | . | TRBJ2-7 | TRBD2 | TRBV4-1